Detailed here is one T cell receptor (beta chain). This record belongs to a study of T cell responses to AZD1222 COVID-19 vaccine. Method: immunoSEQ multiplex PCR; TCRdb's copy keeps in-frame clones and lacks some. The data contain fewer than 150,000 clones, roughly 93% of them seen just once; the ten biggest clones take up about 0.86%. This CDR3 is built from 14 residues. The germline gives CDR1 LNHDA, CDR2 SQIVND (reference sequence). Trimming left V 7 bases short and J 5 bases short, with 14 bases between. The rearrangement joins TRBV19 to TRBJ1-4; the D is unclear. The clonotype was recovered from an adult in good health. Sequenced material: peripheral blood, taken on day 0 of AZD1222 vaccination. The CDR3 loop reads CASNSGVLNEKLFF. DNA of the CDR3: TGTGCCAGTAATTCAGGAGTACTCAATGAAAAACTGTTTTTT.